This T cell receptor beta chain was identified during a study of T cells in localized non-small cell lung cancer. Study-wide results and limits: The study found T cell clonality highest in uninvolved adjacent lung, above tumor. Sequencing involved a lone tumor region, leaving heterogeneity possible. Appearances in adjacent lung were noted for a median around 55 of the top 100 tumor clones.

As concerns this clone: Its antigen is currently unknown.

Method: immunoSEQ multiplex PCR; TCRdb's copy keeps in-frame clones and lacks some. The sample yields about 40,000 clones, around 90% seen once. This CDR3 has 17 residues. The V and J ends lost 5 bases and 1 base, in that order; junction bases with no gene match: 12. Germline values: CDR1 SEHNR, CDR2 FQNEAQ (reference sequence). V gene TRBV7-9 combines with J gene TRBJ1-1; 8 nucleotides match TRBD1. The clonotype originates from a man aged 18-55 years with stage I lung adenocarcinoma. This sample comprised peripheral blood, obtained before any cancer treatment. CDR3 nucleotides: TGTGCCAGCAGCCGTTCAGGGGGCGGACTGGGGAACACTGAAGCTTTCTTT. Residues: CASSRSGGGLGNTEAFF.